Shown below are 28 T cell receptor beta chains from a single sample sequenced in a study of T cell responses to AZD1222 COVID-19 vaccine. Generated by immunoSEQ multiplex PCR, the TCRdb table keeps only in-frame clones and is missing some. The sample has roughly 120,000 clones; 88% are singletons. The specimen comprised peripheral blood, sampled on day 0 of AZD1222 vaccination. All receptors derive from an adult in good health.

V is TRBV7-9 and J is TRBJ2-5, with 8 bases lining up with TRBD2. CDR1 SEHNR and CDR2 FQNEAQ come from the germline V gene (reference sequence). Germline trimming cut 1 base from V and 7 bases from J; bases unmatched to any gene: 11. The CDR3 is 16 amino acids. CDR3 sequence (DNA): TGTGCCAGCAGCTTAGGAACAGCGGGGGCCGAAGGGACCCAGTACTTC. Translated, it gives CASSLGTAGAEGTQYF.

The chain recombines TRBV12-3 or TRBV12-4 with TRBJ1-1; 9 positions agree with TRBD1. The CDR3 is 12 residues long. V trimming: 6 bases; J trimming: 11 bases; junction bases outside the gene matches: 7. The CDR3 bases are TGTGCCAGCAGCGGGACAGGGATCGAGGCTTTCTTT. Amino acids: CASSGTGIEAFF.

V gene TRBV7-9 combines with J gene TRBJ1-6; no reliable D call. Trimming left V 5 bases short and J 9 bases short, with 17 bases between. This CDR3 comprises 15 residues. Germline assignment: CDR1 SEHNR and CDR2 FQNEAQ (reference sequence). As DNA, the CDR3 is TGTGCCAGCAGCCCCGTCCCATTAGACGGTTCACCCCTCCACTTT. Translated: CASSPVPLDGSPLHF.

The V and J genes are TRBV6-5 and TRBJ1-1; 9 positions match TRBD1. The ends lost 5 bases at V and 6 bases at J; junction bases unmatched: 10. Germline-derived CDR1 and CDR2 are MNHEY and SVGAGI. The length of the CDR3 is 15 residues. CDR3 protein: CASSKPGTGSPEAFF. The CDR3, as DNA: TGTGCCAGCAGTAAACCCGGGACAGGGTCGCCTGAAGCTTTCTTT.

The chain combines TRBV11-1 with TRBJ1-6; TRBD1 might be the D (6 bases). This CDR3 spans 15 amino acids. CDR1 is SGHAT and CDR2 is FQDESV in the germline V gene (reference sequence). Trimming stripped 2 bases from V and 5 bases from J, with 10 bases between. The CDR3 protein is CASSLQGPNNSPLHF. As DNA, the CDR3 is TGTGCCAGCAGCTTACAGGGGCCCAATAATTCACCCCTCCACTTT.

J is TRBJ1-1 and V is TRBV4-3; 10 nucleotides match TRBD1. V dropped 0 bases and J dropped 1; count of bases not matched to a gene: 5. The V gene's germline CDR1 is LGHNA and CDR2 YSLEER. The CDR3 is 17 residues long. DNA for the CDR3: TGCGCCAGCAGCCAAGAACTAGGGGACAGGGGGAACACTGAAGCTTTCTTT. Translated: CASSQELGDRGNTEAFF.

This clone turned up a few times. CDR3 nucleotides: TGTGCCTGGAGCGGGACAGGGGTTAGCACAGATACGCAGTATTTT. The encoded protein is CAWSGTGVSTDTQYF. The rearrangement joins TRBV30 to TRBJ2-3; TRBD1 aligns across 10 bases. The junction had 3 bases not matched to a gene; V was cut back by 3 bases and J by 0 bases. CDR1 is GTSNPN and CDR2 is SVGIG in the germline V gene (reference sequence). CDR3 length: 15 residues.

The chain combines TRBV21-1 with TRBJ1-3. TRBV21-1 is shown as a pseudogene. The CDR3 is 16 residues long. The CDR3: CASSKAQVLSGNTIYF. The CDR3 DNA is TGTGCCAGCAGCAAAGCGCAAGTCCTCTCTGGAAACACCATATATTTT.

The CDR3 nucleotides read TGTGCCAGCAGCCAGGGCGGTAGCGTATCCTACGAGCAGTACTTC. Protein product: CASSQGGSVSYEQYF. The V and J genes are TRBV3-1 (or the pseudogene TRBV3-2) and TRBJ2-7; D is possibly TRBD2 (5 bases). Between the trimmed V and J ends, which lost 3 bases and 1 base, there was a span of 13 bases. Per the germline V gene, CDR1 is LGHDT and CDR2 is YNNKEL (reference sequence). The CDR3 totals 15 residues.

This sequence joins TRBV29-1 and TRBJ2-5; D might be TRBD1 (5 bases). With 5 bases removed from V and 7 bases from J, the gap between germline ends came to 20 bases. Germline CDR1 reads SQVTM; CDR2 reads ANQGSEA. This CDR3 has 14 amino acids. In nucleotides, the CDR3 is TGCAGCGTTCGGCCCCCCCTGGTAGGGGCGACCCAGTACTTC. Its protein product is CSVRPPLVGATQYF.

The chain links TRBV29-1 to TRBJ1-1; D remains unclear. The V gene lost 3 bases and the J gene lost 0 bases, with 14 bases spanning the gap. This CDR3 contains 15 residues. Looked up from germline, CDR1 is SQVTM and CDR2 is ANQGSEA. CDR3 coding DNA: TGCAGCGTTGAGGTGCGGAGCACGATGAACACTGAAGCTTTCTTT. Its protein is CSVEVRSTMNTEAFF.

The CDR3 is CASSTQMPGGEQYF. In nucleotides, the CDR3 is TGCGCCAGCAGCACCCAGATGCCGGGGGGCGAGCAGTACTTC. The genes are TRBV5-1 and TRBJ2-7, with 7 nucleotides matching TRBD2. The CDR3 runs to 14 residues. CDR1 SGHRS and CDR2 YFSETQ come from the germline V gene. V lost 4 bases to trimming and J lost 6 bases; unmatched junction nucleotides: 10.

This chain joins TRBV28 and TRBJ1-1; a weak D match, TRBD1 (6 bases). The germline gives CDR1 MDHEN, CDR2 SYDVKM. This CDR3 is 16 amino acids long. V shed 2 bases and J shed 1 base, with 14 bases lying between them. CDR3 in DNA: TGTGCCAGCAGTTTAGCAGCGGAGGACAGGAACACTGAAGCTTTCTTT. Protein: CASSLAAEDRNTEAFF. Full variable domain (missing parts from reference TRBV28 and TRBJ1-1): DVKVTQSSRYLVKRTGEKVFLECVQDMDHENMFWYRQDPGLGLRLIYFSYDVKMKEKGDIPEGYSVSREKKERFSLILESASTNQTSMYLCASSLAAEDRNTEAFFGQGTRLTVV.

The V call is TRBV29-1, the J call TRBJ1-1; a weak D match, TRBD1 (6 bases). The CDR3 consists of 14 residues. V shed 4 bases and J shed 4 bases, with 16 bases lying between them. CDR1 is SQVTM and CDR2 is ANQGSEA in the germline V gene. CDR3 protein: CSVGQGLSSTEAFF. The DNA of the CDR3 is TGCAGCGTTGGGCAGGGGCTTTCGAGCACTGAAGCTTTCTTT.

The chain couples TRBV4-3 to TRBJ1-6; D uncertain. This CDR3 has 14 amino acids. Germline V CDR1 and CDR2: LGHNA, YSLEER. V shed 1 base and J shed 3 bases, with 4 bases lying between them. The CDR3 DNA sequence: TGCGCCAGCAGCCAAGGGGACTATAATTCACCCCTCCACTTT. This sequence encodes CASSQGDYNSPLHF.

This chain connects TRBV19 to TRBJ1-5, with TRBD1 as a possible D gene (5 bases). V was cut by 10 bases and J by 3 bases, with 22 bases left in between. The germline gives CDR1 LNHDA, CDR2 SQIVND (reference sequence). The CDR3 consists of 16 residues. CDR3: CATIPPGGTNNQPQHF. The CDR3 DNA sequence: TGTGCCACTATACCTCCCGGGGGGACTAACAATCAGCCCCAGCATTTT. The full variable domain, with the rest looked up from reference TRBV19 and TRBJ1-5, is DGGITQSPKYLFRKEGQNVTLSCEQNLNHDAMYWYRQDPGQGLRLIYYSQIVNDFQKGDIAEGYSVSREKKESFPLTVTSAQKNPTAFYLCATIPPGGTNNQPQHFGDGTRLSIL.

The rearrangement uses TRBV10-3 and TRBJ1-1; D is uncertain. This CDR3 comprises 13 residues. V was pared by 7 bases and J by 0 bases, with 9 bases between. From germline, CDR1 is ENHRY and CDR2 SYGVKD. The CDR3 DNA is TGTGCCATCATGTCACACGTGAACACTGAAGCTTTCTTT. This encodes CAIMSHVNTEAFF.

The chain recombines TRBV7-2 with TRBJ1-1, with no clear D. There are 13 residues in the CDR3. V was trimmed by 4 bases and J by 5 bases, leaving 11 bases between them. The germline V gene has CDR1 SGHTA and CDR2 FQGNSA. The chain's CDR3 is CASSSTGRTEAFF. The CDR3 coding sequence is TGTGCCAGCAGCTCTACTGGGAGGACTGAAGCTTTCTTT.

The rearrangement uses TRBV18 and TRBJ1-3, with 8 bases lining up with TRBD1. The V segment lost 4 bases and the J segment 8 bases; nucleotides outside the gene matches: 4. The CDR3 loop spans 13 amino acids. Germline CDR1 reads KGHSH; CDR2 reads LQKENI. The CDR3 DNA follows: TGTGCCAGCTCACTAGGACAGGGTGACACCATATATTTT. Its protein product is CASSLGQGDTIYF.

The chain joins TRBV7-9 to TRBJ1-2, with D uncertain. V lost 8 bases and J lost 3, with 10 bases in between. The CDR3 is 12 amino acids. CDR1 and CDR2 from the germline V gene are SEHNR and FQNEAQ (reference sequence). CDR3 coding DNA: TGTGCCAGCCACGGGTCGGACTATGGCTACACCTTC. This gives the protein CASHGSDYGYTF.

This chain uses TRBV5-5 with TRBJ2-3; D might be TRBD1 (5 bases). The V gene's germline CDR1 is SGHKS and CDR2 YYEKEE (reference sequence). With 0 bases removed from V and 1 base from J, the gap between germline ends came to 9 bases. This CDR3 has 15 residues. This CDR3 reads CASSLEVGGTDTQYF. CDR3 in DNA: TGTGCCAGCAGCTTGGAAGTAGGGGGCACAGATACGCAGTATTTT.

V is TRBV6-6 and J is TRBJ1-3; no clear D. The CDR3 is made up of 12 amino acids. The germline V gene encodes CDR1 MNHNY and CDR2 SVGAGI (reference sequence). Trimming cost V 5 bases and J 5 bases, with 7 bases left between them. CDR3 coding DNA: TGTGCCAGCAGTGGGTGGAGAAACACCATATATTTT. It yields the protein CASSGWRNTIYF.

J is TRBJ2-1 and V is TRBV9; 15 nucleotides match TRBD2. Germline trimming cut 0 bases from V and 7 bases from J; bases unmatched to any gene: 17. In germline, CDR1 is SGDLS, CDR2 YYNGEE. The CDR3 has 21 residues. For the CDR3, the DNA is TGTGCCAGCAGCGTAGAGGTCAGGGGGACTAGCGGGAGGCGGGAGTGGAATGAGCAGTTCTTC. Translated, it gives CASSVEVRGTSGRREWNEQFF.

This sequence joins TRBV10-3 and TRBJ1-5, with 7 positions matching TRBD1. V shed 7 bases, J shed 2 bases, and the junction held 2 bases outside the gene matches. There are 13 residues in the CDR3. In germline, CDR1 is ENHRY, CDR2 SYGVKD. For the CDR3, the DNA is TGTGCCATCACGGGACAGCGCAATCAGCCCCAGCATTTT. It codes for CAITGQRNQPQHF.

The gene calls are TRBV14 and TRBJ2-3; a possible D gene is TRBD1 (5 bases). The CDR3 loop spans 17 amino acids. CDR1 is SGHDN, CDR2 FVKESK, per germline. The V end was cut by 0 bases, the J end by 0 bases, with 13 bases between. CDR3 nucleotides: TGTGCCAGCAGCCAAGATCAGAGGACACTGAGCACAGATACGCAGTATTTT. Its protein is CASSQDQRTLSTDTQYF.

The chain employs TRBV5-1 and TRBJ2-3; D unclear. The CDR3 has 14 residues. Between the trimmed V and J ends, which lost 4 bases and 0 bases, there was a span of 9 bases. In germline, CDR1 is SGHRS, CDR2 YFSETQ. CDR3 protein: CASSPETSTDTQYF. CDR3 DNA: TGCGCCAGCAGCCCGGAGACTAGCACAGATACGCAGTATTTT.

V gene TRBV12-3 or TRBV12-4 combines with J gene TRBJ2-7; tentatively, D is TRBD1 (5 bases). The ends were cut back, 5 bases at V and 0 bases at J, with 8 bases in the middle. CDR3 length: 13 residues. CDR3 nucleotide sequence: TGTGCCAGCAGTGCCAGGGTCTCCTACGAGCAGTACTTC. Translation gives CASSARVSYEQYF.

This sequence joins TRBV28 and TRBJ1-6; 8 bases are a match to TRBD1. This CDR3 is 13 amino acids long. Per germline, CDR1 MDHEN and CDR2 SYDVKM. V trimming: 10 bases; J trimming: 7 bases; junction bases outside the gene matches: 6. In DNA form, the CDR3 reads TGTGCCATCAGGGGGCCGAGGAATTCACCCCTCCACTTT. It yields the protein CAIRGPRNSPLHF.